The present TCR beta chain was sequenced within a study of cytomegalovirus exposure and HLA in healthy donors (dated by TCRdb to the late 2010s). The study in broad terms: An earlier analysis of several hundred of the donors reported 250 to 350 Gb of sequence data and approximately 110 million unique TCR beta sequences from 150 million to 200 million T cells. An earlier analysis of 500 to 650 of the donors applied high-throughput TCR beta sequencing to assess whether each TCR beta V gene segment acted as functional or pseudogenic. Typing coverage differed by locus: A, B, C, DRB1 and DQB1 were typed in roughly 629-630 donors, DQA1 in around 500, DPA1 in some 570, and DPB1 in around 490. Among the roughly 400 genotyped donors, under 90% belonged to the genetic ancestry cluster associated with self-reported Caucasian donors. In addition to the first cohort of several hundred subjects, a separate validation cohort of approximately 130 different subjects was used. Because of strong linkage in the cohort, four or five DR-DQ haplotypes were treated as single units for association and clustering. Roughly 300 gigabases of sequencing data and 91 million or so unique TCR sequences made up an early release that covered under 750 HLA-typed donors. A later genetic analysis used genome-wide SNP genotypes for about 65% of the 666 donors, treating that subset as a discovery cohort. The study aimed to test whether cataloging public T cell receptors could reveal signatures of past pathogen exposure. The later analysis used no new phenotypic data to find candidate immune exposures, relying instead on TCR beta sequences and their occurrence across donors. To predict cytomegalovirus infection status, the study combined high-throughput TCR immunosequencing, statistical association of individual TCRs with disease status, and machine learning. A later analysis re-examined previously published TCR beta repertoires from roughly 650 donors and added high-resolution HLA genotyping to investigate patterns of TCR occurrence. Across 300 to 400 genotyped donors of the cohort, an average of 235,054 unique TCR beta nucleotide sequences per donor were sequenced, and 15% to 20% of those sequences were non-productive. Alongside the repertoire data, information on donor age, sex, ethnicity and CMV serostatus was compiled. Class I and class II HLA loci were covered by the typing at four-digit resolution. The study used immunosequencing to profile the T cell repertoires of more than 650 subjects and linked those repertoires to cytomegalovirus serostatus. Every discovery cohort repertoire had been produced on one sequencing platform. General study outcomes and caveats: The authors suggested that the approach could potentially be generalized to other disease states and immunological phenotypes. Correlated functional status among segregating V segments might be attributable to linkage disequilibrium, but an unknown experimental factor could not be ruled out. This cohort had only TCR beta chains sequenced, and the lack of alpha or paired-chain data limited which features could be detected. In a later analysis, some 18,000 TCR beta sequences were associated with specific HLA alleles at a false discovery rate of 0.05. Broadly in line with IMGT annotations, most TCR beta V segments showed up in productive rearrangements about 87% or about 30% of the time in an earlier analysis of 450 to 600 of the donors. According to a later genetic analysis, donors in an Asian-associated ancestry cluster had fewer N-insertions in productive TCRs than the approximately 670-donor mean. A later genetic analysis associated a missense DCLRE1C variant with V-gene and J-gene trimming of TCR beta chains, and an independent cohort replicated the association. In a later analysis, the rate of TCR association differed among HLA loci, with DRB1 alleles having the most associated TCRs and HLA-C alleles having the fewest. Across donors, most TCR sequences were observed very rarely, whereas some public TCRs were present in many individuals. Because some donors lacked HLA typing at each locus, the association tests relied only on the typed subset. A few of the identified cytomegalovirus-associated TCR beta chains were confirmed in vitro to be specific for cytomegalovirus antigens. A later analysis found that most CMV-associated TCR beta chains appeared HLA-restricted, with HLA associations seemingly driven largely by CMV exposure. A further reported finding was that TCR beta sequences accurately predicted the HLA-A and HLA-B alleles for most subjects in the first cohort. Immune exposure information for the cohort was limited to CMV serostatus. Around 16 rarely observed V segments, including chromosome 9 orphons, were excluded from the earlier analysis of about 610 of the donors because counts were too low. Presence/absence analyses assumed roughly uniform sequencing depth across donors, an assumption that may not hold. In both the original and validation cohorts, the classifier was reported to diagnose cytomegalovirus status with high specificity and sensitivity. A group of highly shared sequence variants was considered likely to be a technical artifact of the sequencing pipeline. In a later analysis, HLA-associated TCR beta chains showed more clonal expansion and lower generation probabilities than non-associated chains that were equally common. The study gave a list of about 160 TCR beta chains associated with cytomegalovirus. According to a later analysis, parvovirus B19, influenza, CMV and Epstein-Barr virus appeared linked to several top co-occurrence clusters. Assigning TCR associations to individual alleles was difficult when HLA alleles, especially DR and DQ, strongly co-occurred.

The cohort consisted of approximately 690 healthy bone marrow donors. At the time of sampling, every cohort member was nominally healthy, though immune exposures that went unrecorded were likely present. The donor tested CMV seronegative and was one of the 352 seronegative cohort members. Each donor provided a peripheral blood sample, and peripheral blood mononuclear cells were used for TCR beta sequencing. The Qiagen DNeasy Blood Extraction Kit was used to extract genomic DNA from the blood cell samples. Of note for this clone: Its recognized antigen is unknown. No much larger clonotype is one base removed from it; base qualities were not supplied.

Library generation was performed with the immunoSEQ multiplex PCR assay. The multiplex PCR relied on a mix of 60 forward primers for TCR Vbeta segments and 13 reverse primers for TCR Jbeta segments. The CDR3 region of rearranged TCR beta genes was amplified from genomic DNA by a multiplex PCR assay. Amplified TCR beta libraries were sequenced as 87-base-pair reads on the Illumina HiSeq System. Concerning the study's data processing: Across the 600 to 700 repertoires, a later analysis counted 80 million or so unique TCR beta chains, roughly 11 million of which were shared by at least two donors. Raw reads were error-corrected and collapsed into unique sequences with a nearest-neighbor algorithm that merged closely related sequences to remove PCR and sequencing errors. V, D and J gene segments were assigned by aligning CDR3 sequences to IMGT reference sequences. Each retained sequence needed at least a six-nucleotide match to both a V gene segment and a J gene segment. Rearrangements were classified as productive when the CDR3 lacked stop codons and remained in frame with V and J, and all other rearrangements were classified as non-productive. Following IMGT convention, CDR3 was defined as the stretch from the second conserved V-encoded cysteine up to the conserved J-encoded phenylalanine. In an earlier analysis of around 540 of the donors, sequences lacking an unambiguous match to a single V gene segment were excluded. An earlier analysis of several hundred of the donors called V segments functional above 56.7% productive rearrangements and segregating when the between-donor standard deviation exceeded 5%. A statistical classification framework was developed to diagnose cytomegalovirus status using the catalog of TCR beta chain sequences. In a later analysis, V and J genes were assigned by comparing TCR nucleotide sequences against IMGT/GENE-DB human TR gene sequences. In a later analysis, CDR3 sequences and most-parsimonious VDJ recombination scenarios were assigned using the TCRdist pipeline. In a later analysis, every TCR beta chain was defined by the combination of its CDR3 amino acid sequence and its V-gene family, and reads without a unique V-gene family were dropped. As a way to deal with suspected cross-contamination and a sequencing artifact, a later analysis dropped 450 to 600 nucleotide sequences that were highly shared and had low generation probability. A later analysis calculated a clonal expansion index for each public chain from normalized within-repertoire ranks of inferred template counts. In a later analysis, generation probabilities were computed using a VDJ recombination model fitted to out-of-frame rearrangements, and the results were checked against IGoR. In a later analysis, hypergeometric tests were used to score TCR-TCR, TCR-HLA and TCR-CMV co-occurrence, with a repertoire-size bias correction applied to TCR pairs. In a later analysis, false discovery rates were estimated by permuting HLA or CMV assignments 20 times. In a later analysis, co-occurring TCRs were grouped with DBSCAN, and TCRdist sequence similarity was added when clustering was performed within HLA-allele-positive subsets. Co-occurrence clustering excluded repertoires with fewer than 30,000 or more than 120,000 public chains, plus five with anomalous nucleotide sharing. What TCRdb holds here is the immuneACCESS table cut down to in-frame rearrangements. Part of the clones is not present; checked against another copy, under half of the missing clones reflect an unresolved V gene, and the others are unexplained. That table is the source of V, J and clone size, and D and trimming were worked out from the DNA. The sample table lists some 110,000 clones, over 70% of them with a count of one. Clones ranked in the top ten supply roughly 0.79% of the sample.

This sequence originates from a boy aged 10-17 years in good health and CMV-seronegative. The sequencing input was PBMCs.

The CDR3 loop reads CASSEGQAPGETQYF. The DNA sequence is TGTGCCAGCAGTGAGGGGCAGGCCCCCGGGGAGACCCAGTACTTC. The chain is made from TRBV2 and TRBJ2-5; TRBD1 is a possible D gene, resting on 5 matching bases. The CDR3 goes from the cysteine to the phenylalanine over 15 residues. Of all the DNA, just the CDR3 is kept, 45 bases in frame from base 1. For CDR1 and CDR2, the germline V gene lists SNHLY and FYNNEI. The trim is 3 bases for V and 5 bases for J, with a gap of 16 bases between the germline ends.